This TCR beta chain was profiled in a study of cytomegalovirus exposure and HLA in healthy donors. Study-wide points: Confirmation in vitro established that three CMV-associated chains were specific for CMV antigens.

Concerning this clone: As yet, its antigen is unknown.

V shed 2 bases and J 8 bases; nucleotides not matched to a gene: 6. The V gene's germline CDR1 is MGHDK and CDR2 SYGVNS. This CDR3 contains 16 residues. The study ran its PCR with 60 Vbeta and 13 Jbeta primers. Some clones are missing from TCRdb's copy, which holds only in-frame ones; the method was immunoSEQ multiplex PCR. Among nearly 300,000 clones listed, more than 80% were seen once. Every donor was a healthy person donating bone marrow. Donors showed nominal health when sampled, although they likely had unrecorded immune exposures. The chain recombines TRBV25-1 with TRBJ2-1; TRBD2 agrees at 13 bases. The sample was PBMCs. This clonotype was obtained from a man in his forties in good health and CMV-seropositive. Written as DNA, the CDR3 is TGTGCCAGCAGTGAAGGGGGACTAGCGGGAACGGATGAGCAGTTCTTC. Residues: CASSEGGLAGTDEQFF. The full variable domain, with the rest looked up from reference TRBV25-1 and TRBJ2-1, is EADIYQTPRYLVIGTGKKITLECSQTMGHDKMYWYQQDPGMELHLIHYSYGVNSTEKGDLSSESTVSRIRTEHFPLTLESARPSHTSQYLCASSEGGLAGTDEQFFGPGTRLTVL.